This T cell receptor beta chain derives from a study of blood T cells in healthy people across ages. The sample holds a few counts of this clonotype. Antigen: not known. The CDR3 loop spans 16 amino acids. CDR1 and CDR2 from the germline V gene are LNHNV and YYDKDF (reference sequence). V trimming: 3 bases; J trimming: 2 bases; junction bases outside the gene matches: 9. Notes on the study in general: No one knew whether donors had CMV, which possibly confounded expanded clonotype changes.

The authors ran a second PCR of roughly 6 to 12 cycles using a sample-barcoded 5' primer and a J-beta primer mix. TCRdb redid the calling of the 5' RACE reads with MiXCR, one entry per CDR3 protein. The data hold around 2 million distinct CDR3 sequences, with about two fifths observed a single time. The J gene is TRBJ2-7, the V gene TRBV15; 8 nucleotides agree with TRBD1. The receptor was isolated from a human donor in good health. The sequenced sample consisted of blood. CDR3 region: CATSRDRASSAYEQYF. CDR3 sequence (DNA): TGTGCCACCAGCAGGGACAGGGCGTCTAGTGCCTACGAGCAGTACTTC.